Below are 32 T cell receptor beta chains sequenced from a single sample in a study of neurological immune-mediated disorders. TCRdb re-called the 5' RACE reads through MiXCR, storing one row per CDR3 protein. The table shows fewer than 30,000 distinct CDR3 sequences, with over 5.5% occurring only once. Sequenced material: PBMCs. These receptors were obtained from a middle-aged woman in good health.

This clonotype has a count of ten or more. The V gene is TRBV20-1, the J gene TRBJ2-5; TRBD1 is a possible D gene (5 bases). Per germline, CDR1 DFQATT and CDR2 SNEGSKA (reference sequence). This CDR3 has 14 residues. Between the trimmed V and J ends, which lost 0 bases and 4 bases, there was a span of 12 bases. The CDR3 loop reads CSARDSVRVETQYF. The CDR3, as DNA: TGCAGTGCTAGAGATTCGGTCAGGGTAGAGACCCAGTACTTC.

This clonotype was seen ten or more times. The V and J genes are TRBV5-1 and TRBJ2-7, with D maybe TRBD2 (6 bases). Trimming shortened V by 0 bases and J by 4 bases, and 14 bases separated the two germline ends. The CDR3 spans 15 residues. Germline lookup yields CDR1 SGHRS and CDR2 YFSETQ. The CDR3 protein is CASSLDGTPGYEQYF. The CDR3 region has the DNA TGCGCCAGCAGCTTGGACGGGACTCCCGGATACGAGCAGTACTTC.

This clonotype was recorded many times. The gene calls are TRBV7-8 and TRBJ2-3; TRBD1 aligns across 9 bases. After removal of 5 bases from V and 5 bases from J, the junction contained 11 bases not matched to a gene. The CDR3 sequence is 16 residues long. Per germline, CDR1 SGHVS and CDR2 FQNEAQ. CDR3 in DNA: TGTGCCAGCAGCGCCAACAGGGGGCAGGTTAGAGATACGCAGTATTTT. Amino acid sequence: CASSANRGQVRDTQYF.

This clonotype was detected ten times or more. V gene TRBV2 combines with J gene TRBJ2-1; 11 bases line up with TRBD2. The CDR3 has 16 residues. Germline-derived CDR1 and CDR2 are SNHLY and FYNNEI. V lost 6 bases and J lost 7; bases outside the gene matches: 11. CDR3 region: CASRGSVTSGRNEQFF. The CDR3 DNA reads TGTGCCAGCAGGGGGAGTGTCACTAGCGGGAGAAATGAGCAGTTCTTC.

Sample share makes this clonotype medium-sized. The rearrangement links TRBV5-1 to TRBJ1-1; D call uncertain. This CDR3 has 14 residues. Trimming stripped 1 base from V and 3 bases from J, with 10 bases between. The germline gives CDR1 SGHRS, CDR2 YFSETQ. The CDR3 DNA sequence: TGCGCCAGCAGCTTGTCCCCCGGGGACACTGAAGCTTTCTTT. Its translation is CASSLSPGDTEAFF.

Many counts were recorded for this clonotype. This chain uses TRBV7-9 with TRBJ2-5; D is unclear. There are 13 residues in the CDR3. Germline V gives CDR1 SEHNR, CDR2 FQNEAQ (reference sequence). Trimming removed 4 bases from V and 5 bases from J, with 11 bases in between. Here the CDR3 reads CASSSGVYETQYF. The DNA for the CDR3 is TGTGCCAGCAGCTCTGGGGTTTATGAGACCCAGTACTTC.

The table lists this clonotype with many counts. V is TRBV5-1 and J is TRBJ2-5; TRBD2 agrees at 10 bases. The CDR3 consists of 14 residues. Trimming at V came to 0 bases and at J to 5 bases, leaving 1 base not matched to a gene. Germline V gives CDR1 SGHRS, CDR2 YFSETQ. The CDR3 loop is CASSLATSGETQYF. The CDR3, as DNA: TGCGCCAGCAGCTTGGCGACTAGCGGGGAGACCCAGTACTTC.

This clonotype showed up many times. This chain uses TRBV28 with TRBJ2-5; D not resolved. The germline V gene encodes CDR1 MDHEN and CDR2 SYDVKM. The V gene lost 6 bases and the J gene lost 9 bases, with 17 bases spanning the gap. The CDR3 covers 13 residues. The CDR3 is CASSTGKQSAQYF. CDR3 coding DNA: TGTGCCAGCAGCACCGGTAAACAATCAGCCCAGTACTTC.

Ten or more counts support this clonotype. The rearrangement joins TRBV5-1 to TRBJ2-7; maybe TRBD2 (5 bases). V lost 4 bases, J lost 0 bases, and 11 bases lay in between. Per germline, CDR1 SGHRS and CDR2 YFSETQ. The CDR3 runs 14 residues. The DNA of the CDR3 is TGCGCCAGCAGCCCACGGACTTCCTCCTACGAGCAGTACTTC. This gives the protein CASSPRTSSYEQYF.

This clonotype was seen repeatedly, ten times or more. V is TRBV12-3 or TRBV12-4 and J is TRBJ2-1; 7 positions agree with TRBD2. The ends lost 7 bases at V and 0 bases at J; junction bases unmatched: 3. The CDR3 is 14 residues long. The CDR3 nucleotides are TGTGCCAGCACCAGGACTAGCTCCTACAATGAGCAGTTCTTC. This gives the protein CASTRTSSYNEQFF.

Judged by abundance, this clonotype is medium-sized. The chain links TRBV18 to TRBJ2-3, with no clear D. Deletions cut 4 bases from V and 4 bases from J, with 3 bases between. Germline V gene data show CDR1 as KGHSH and CDR2 as LQKENI. The CDR3 contains 11 residues. Here the CDR3 reads CASSLADTQYF. The CDR3 DNA follows: TGTGCCAGCTCACTGGCAGATACGCAGTATTTT.

This clonotype was detected many times. V is TRBV5-1 and J is TRBJ2-2, with a possible D match to TRBD1 (6 bases). Germline-derived CDR1 and CDR2 are SGHRS and YFSETQ. The germline V and J ends were trimmed by 3 bases and 0 bases, with 9 bases remaining between them. This CDR3 is 15 amino acids long. The CDR3 here is CASSWRQANTGELFF. As DNA, the CDR3 is TGCGCCAGCAGCTGGCGACAGGCGAACACCGGGGAGCTGTTTTTT.

This clonotype has at least ten counts. This chain connects TRBV12-3 or TRBV12-4 to TRBJ1-5; TRBD1 aligns across 7 bases. Losses at the gene ends were 4 bases for V and 7 bases for J; bases not matched to a gene: 4. CDR3 length: 13 residues. CDR3 region: CASSSQGQQPQHF. In DNA form, the CDR3 reads TGTGCCAGCAGTTCACAGGGGCAACAGCCCCAGCATTTT.

At least ten counts were recorded for this clonotype. This chain joins TRBV20-1 and TRBJ2-3, with 9 bases matching TRBD2. There are 15 residues in the CDR3. V lost 6 bases, J lost 1 base, and 8 bases stayed unmatched. CDR1 is DFQATT, CDR2 SNEGSKA, per germline (reference sequence). CDR3 sequence (DNA): TGCAGTGCGGCGGGAGGGGGATGGGGCACAGATACGCAGTATTTT. Translating it yields CSAAGGGWGTDTQYF.

This clonotype was detected many times. V usage is TRBV28 and J usage is TRBJ2-7; TRBD2 aligns across 8 bases. In germline, CDR1 is MDHEN, CDR2 SYDVKM. The V segment lost 2 bases and the J segment 7 bases; nucleotides outside the gene matches: 10. The CDR3 has 15 residues. CDR3 protein: CASSLSGSPGEEQYF. CDR3 coding DNA: TGTGCCAGCAGTTTAAGCGGGAGCCCCGGGGAGGAGCAGTACTTC. The full variable domain, with the rest looked up from reference TRBV28 and TRBJ2-7, is DVKVTQSSRYLVKRTGEKVFLECVQDMDHENMFWYRQDPGLGLRLIYFSYDVKMKEKGDIPEGYSVSREKKERFSLILESASTNQTSMYLCASSLSGSPGEEQYFGPGTRLTVT.

This clonotype was observed at least ten times. The chain recombines TRBV20-1 with TRBJ2-1; either TRBD1 or TRBD2 may fit D (5 bases each). This CDR3 has 15 amino acids. The germline V gene has CDR1 DFQATT and CDR2 SNEGSKA (reference sequence). V was shortened by 6 bases and J by 5 bases, with 20 bases between the two germline ends. In nucleotides, the CDR3 is TGCAGTGCCCCAAGGGGAGCCCGAGCCCACAATGAGCAGTTCTTC. Protein: CSAPRGARAHNEQFF.

In this sample, this clonotype is medium-sized. V is TRBV12-3 or TRBV12-4 and J is TRBJ1-1; TRBD1 is a possible D gene (5 bases). This CDR3 region has 15 residues. Trimming stripped 5 bases from V and 1 base from J, with 14 bases between. CDR3: CASSPQGSGNTEAFF. In DNA form, the CDR3 reads TGTGCCAGCAGTCCCCAGGGTTCTGGGAACACTGAAGCTTTCTTT.

This clonotype was seen many times. The chain couples TRBV6-4 to TRBJ2-1; D is possibly TRBD2 (5 bases). V was shortened by 0 bases and J by 7 bases, with 10 bases between the two germline ends. CDR3 length: 14 amino acids. CDR1 and CDR2 from the germline V gene are MRHNA and SNTAGT. The CDR3 here is CASSDSIERNEQFF. The CDR3 nucleotides read TGTGCCAGCAGTGACTCGATCGAGCGGAATGAGCAGTTCTTC.

This clonotype was picked up many times. This chain joins TRBV6-4 and TRBJ1-5; D remains unclear. Trimming removed 2 bases from V and 1 base from J, with 9 bases in between. The CDR3 sequence is 15 residues long. Per germline, CDR1 MRHNA and CDR2 SNTAGT. DNA for the CDR3: TGTGCCAGCAGTGACACGGGTGACAGCAATCAGCCCCAGCATTTT. This gives the protein CASSDTGDSNQPQHF.

This clonotype was recorded many times. The chain has TRBV20-1 and TRBJ2-1, with 12 bases matching TRBD2. V was pared by 6 bases and J by 7 bases, with 19 bases of the junction left unmatched. CDR3 length: 18 residues. Germline CDR1 reads DFQATT; CDR2 reads SNEGSKA (reference sequence). CDR3 sequence: CSAPPSGRAGGTRNEQFF. CDR3 bases: TGCAGTGCACCCCCTAGCGGGAGGGCCGGGGGCACAAGGAATGAGCAGTTCTTC.

This clonotype was counted at least ten times. This rearrangement joins TRBV28 to TRBJ2-7; 7 nucleotides agree with TRBD1. V was pared by 3 bases and J by 12 bases, with 14 bases of the junction left unmatched. The CDR3 loop spans 14 amino acids. Germline values: CDR1 MDHEN, CDR2 SYDVKM. The CDR3 nucleotides read TGTGCCAGCAGTTTTGGGCAGGGGGTCGTCTCGCTGTACTTC. Protein: CASSFGQGVVSLYF.

This clonotype showed up many times. The chain carries TRBV28 and TRBJ2-1, with 7 bases matching TRBD2. Germline V CDR1 and CDR2: MDHEN, SYDVKM. J was trimmed by 8 bases and V by 7 bases; bases with no gene match: 5. The CDR3 covers 12 residues. As DNA, the CDR3 is TGTGCCAGCACGGGGGGAGTGGATGAGCAGTTCTTC. Amino acids: CASTGGVDEQFF.

This clonotype was counted at least ten times. The gene calls are TRBV5-1 and TRBJ2-5; D not certain. The V and J ends lost 0 bases and 2 bases respectively, with 8 bases between them. This CDR3 is built from 14 residues. The V gene's germline CDR1 is SGHRS and CDR2 YFSETQ. The CDR3 nucleotides read TGCGCCAGCAGCTTGGTTCAGGTTCAAGAGACCCAGTACTTC. The encoded protein is CASSLVQVQETQYF. Full variable domain (missing parts from reference TRBV5-1 and TRBJ2-5): KAGVTQTPRYLIKTRGQQVTLSCSPISGHRSVSWYQQTPGQGLQFLFEYFSETQRNKGNFPGRFSGRQFSNSRSEMNVSTLELGDSALYLCASSLVQVQETQYFGPGTRLLVL.

This clonotype was seen repeatedly, ten times or more. J is TRBJ1-1 and V is TRBV5-1, with 8 positions matching TRBD1. Germline CDR1 SGHRS, CDR2 YFSETQ. The CDR3 runs to 14 residues. After removal of 5 bases from V and 11 bases from J, the junction contained 14 bases not matched to a gene. The CDR3 spells CASSLTGAPQLAFF. In DNA, the CDR3 is TGCGCCAGCAGTCTGACAGGGGCCCCCCAGCTCGCTTTCTTT.

This clonotype was counted many times. A read error may account for a junction end that differs from germline. V is TRBV14 and J is TRBJ2-1; TRBD1 matches 7 bases. CDR3 size: 13 residues. In germline, CDR1 is SGHDN, CDR2 FVKESK. The CDR3 sequence: CASTPDRVVEPFF. The CDR3, as DNA: TGTGCCAGCACCCCCGACAGGGTAGTTGAGCCGTTCTTC.

This clonotype was counted at least ten times. The rearrangement links TRBV19 to TRBJ1-1; no definite D call. The CDR3 has 10 amino acids. Trimming cost V 9 bases and J 6 bases, with 8 bases left between them. The germline CDR1 and CDR2 sequences are LNHDA and SQIVND (reference sequence). The CDR3 region is CASFGPEAFF. Written as DNA, the CDR3 is TGTGCCAGCTTTGGACCTGAAGCTTTCTTT.

This clonotype was detected many times. The chain employs TRBV4-2 and TRBJ2-3, with unresolved D. CDR1 LGHNA and CDR2 YNFKEQ come from the germline V gene. The CDR3 totals 12 residues. Trimming took 4 bases from V and 3 from J, leaving 5 bases between them. The CDR3 loop reads CASSLRTDTQYF. DNA for the CDR3: TGTGCCAGCAGCCTGCGGACAGATACGCAGTATTTT.

This clonotype is labeled as medium-sized. V is TRBV6-4 and J is TRBJ2-3; 9 bases line up with TRBD1. Germline V lookup: CDR1 MRHNA, CDR2 SNTAGT. The CDR3 is 14 amino acids. Trimming cost V 5 bases and J 4 bases; bases outside gene matches: 4. The DNA for the CDR3 is TGTGCCAGCAGTCGACAGGGGGAGGCAGATACGCAGTATTTT. Its translation is CASSRQGEADTQYF.

This clonotype was seen many times. This chain uses TRBV28 with TRBJ2-1, with 10 bases matching TRBD2. CDR1 is MDHEN, CDR2 SYDVKM, per germline. V gave up 6 bases and J gave up 12 bases; unmatched junction bases: 11. This CDR3 spans 14 amino acids. CDR3 region: CASSPGLALWGQFF. CDR3 in DNA: TGTGCCAGCAGCCCGGGACTAGCGCTTTGGGGGCAGTTCTTC.

This clonotype was counted at least ten times. This chain connects TRBV9 to TRBJ2-2, with TRBD2 matching over 8 bases. From germline, CDR1 is SGDLS and CDR2 YYNGEE. The V gene end was trimmed by 0 bases and the J gene end by 4 bases; junction bases not matched to a gene: 5. This CDR3 is 16 amino acids long. The CDR3: CASSVGAAGATGELFF. CDR3 in DNA: TGTGCCAGCAGCGTAGGTGCAGCGGGAGCCACCGGGGAGCTGTTTTTT.

This clonotype was counted ten times or more. The gene calls are TRBV2 and TRBJ2-7, with 10 positions matching TRBD1. Germline V gives CDR1 SNHLY, CDR2 FYNNEI. J gave up 3 bases and V 8 bases, and 4 bases lay outside the gene matches. The CDR3 has 13 amino acids. In DNA form, the CDR3 reads TGTGCCAGCGGACAGGGGGGAATCTACGAGCAGTACTTC. Residues: CASGQGGIYEQYF.

This clonotype was seen at least ten times. V gene TRBV28 combines with J gene TRBJ1-2; 8 nucleotides agree with TRBD1. The V gene's germline CDR1 is MDHEN and CDR2 SYDVKM. Trimming took 6 bases from V and 8 from J; bases not matched to a gene: 17. The CDR3 has 16 amino acids. The CDR3 bases are TGTGCCAGCAGGAACACCGGGACAGGCCGTATACAAGGCTACACCTTC. Translating it yields CASRNTGTGRIQGYTF.